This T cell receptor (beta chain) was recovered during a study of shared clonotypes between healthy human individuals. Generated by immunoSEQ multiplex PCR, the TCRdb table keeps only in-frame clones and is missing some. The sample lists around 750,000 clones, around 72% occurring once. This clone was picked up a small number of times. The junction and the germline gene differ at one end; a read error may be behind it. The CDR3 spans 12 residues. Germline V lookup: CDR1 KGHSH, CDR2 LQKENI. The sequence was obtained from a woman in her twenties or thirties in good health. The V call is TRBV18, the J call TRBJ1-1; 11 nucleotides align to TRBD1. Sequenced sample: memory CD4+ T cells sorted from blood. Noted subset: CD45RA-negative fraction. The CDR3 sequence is CASSLGQGANLF. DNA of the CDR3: TGTGCCAGCTCACTTGGACAGGGGGCGAATCTCTTT.